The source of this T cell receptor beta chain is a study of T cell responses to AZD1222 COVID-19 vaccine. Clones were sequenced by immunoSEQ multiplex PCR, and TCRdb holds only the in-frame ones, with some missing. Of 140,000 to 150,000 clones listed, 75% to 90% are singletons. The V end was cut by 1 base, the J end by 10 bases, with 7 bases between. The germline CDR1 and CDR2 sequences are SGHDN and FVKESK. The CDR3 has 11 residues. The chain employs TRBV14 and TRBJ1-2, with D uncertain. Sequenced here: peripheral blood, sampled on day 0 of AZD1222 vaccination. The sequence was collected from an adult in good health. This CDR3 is CASSQGVFYTF. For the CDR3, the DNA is TGTGCCAGCAGCCAAGGGGTCTTCTACACCTTC. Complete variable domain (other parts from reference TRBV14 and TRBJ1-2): EAGVTQFPSHSVIEKGQTVTLRCDPISGHDNLYWYRRVMGKEIKFLLHFVKESKQDESGMPNNRFLAERTGGTYSTLKVQPAELEDSGVYFCASSQGVFYTFGSGTRLTVV.